This T cell receptor (beta chain) was captured in a study of cytomegalovirus exposure and HLA in healthy donors. Points from the study as a whole: As a later analysis revealed, most CMV-associated TCR beta chains appeared HLA-restricted.

Details on this clone: Its specificity is not known.

A multiplex PCR was run with 60 Vbeta primers and 13 Jbeta primers. Using immunoSEQ multiplex PCR, the repertoire was profiled, and TCRdb retains in-frame clones only, with some absent. The sample consists of some 170,000 clones, nearly 80% of them appearing once. CDR3 size: 12 residues. Germline V gene data show CDR1 as SGHAT and CDR2 as FQNNGV. Trimming shortened V by 3 bases and J by 7 bases, and 9 bases separated the two germline ends. The receptor was isolated from a man in his forties in good health and CMV-seropositive. Material for sequencing was PBMCs. V usage is TRBV11-2 and J usage is TRBJ2-5, with D possibly matching TRBD2 (5 bases). CDR3 in amino acids: CASSFASGTQYF. The CDR3 DNA follows: TGTGCCAGCAGCTTCGCCAGCGGGACCCAGTACTTC.